This entry lists 4 T cell receptor beta chains sequenced from one sample in a study of metastatic and nonmetastatic thyroid tumors. TCRdb ran MiXCR on the PCR reads. Here the sample spans about 49,000 clones, 4% being singletons. All patients were treatment-naive before thyroid surgery. What was sequenced was blood. Every receptor here comes from a female donor with papillary thyroid cancer or a benign thyroid nodule (not recorded which). Some clones in this sample may be carry-over from other donors' samples.

This clone was counted a few times. The chain carries TRBV28 and TRBJ2-2, with D possibly being TRBD1 (6 bases). V lost 6 bases and J lost 4, with 21 bases in between. CDR1 MDHEN and CDR2 SYDVKM come from the germline V gene. CDR3 size: 17 residues. The CDR3 loop reads CASSRLDRFPLTGELFF. CDR3 in DNA: TGTGCCAGCAGCCGACTCGACAGGTTCCCACTCACCGGGGAGCTGTTTTTT. Full variable domain (outside the CDR3, taken from reference TRBV28 and TRBJ2-2): DVKVTQSSRYLVKRTGEKVFLECVQDMDHENMFWYRQDPGLGLRLIYFSYDVKMKEKGDIPEGYSVSREKKERFSLILESASTNQTSMYLCASSRLDRFPLTGELFFGEGSRLTVL.

The sample holds many counts of this clone. The chain recombines TRBV5-4 with TRBJ1-2; possibly TRBD1 for D (6 bases). With 7 bases removed from V and 2 bases from J, the gap between germline ends came to 6 bases. CDR1 and CDR2 (germline): SGHNT, YYREEE (reference sequence). The CDR3 extends over 11 amino acids. In DNA form, the CDR3 reads TGTGCCAGCGGGGGCAACTATGGCTACACCTTC. The encoded protein is CASGGNYGYTF.

This chain links TRBV6-1 with TRBJ2-1; D gene unclear. Trimming took off 4 bases at V and 10 bases at J, with 11 bases between the two ends. This CDR3 has 12 amino acids. Germline assignment: CDR1 MNHNS and CDR2 SASEGT. CDR3: CASSAVAVEQFF. The CDR3 DNA is TGTGCCAGCAGTGCAGTCGCAGTCGAGCAGTTCTTC.

The gene calls are TRBV6-1 and TRBJ1-3, with D tentatively TRBD1 (5 bases). V dropped 6 bases and J dropped 9 bases, with 12 bases sitting between them. Germline-derived CDR1 and CDR2 are MNHNS and SASEGT. This CDR3 is built from 12 residues. The CDR3 region has the DNA TGTGCCAGCAGCCTGGGGGGGGGCACCATATATTTT. It codes for CASSLGGGTIYF.